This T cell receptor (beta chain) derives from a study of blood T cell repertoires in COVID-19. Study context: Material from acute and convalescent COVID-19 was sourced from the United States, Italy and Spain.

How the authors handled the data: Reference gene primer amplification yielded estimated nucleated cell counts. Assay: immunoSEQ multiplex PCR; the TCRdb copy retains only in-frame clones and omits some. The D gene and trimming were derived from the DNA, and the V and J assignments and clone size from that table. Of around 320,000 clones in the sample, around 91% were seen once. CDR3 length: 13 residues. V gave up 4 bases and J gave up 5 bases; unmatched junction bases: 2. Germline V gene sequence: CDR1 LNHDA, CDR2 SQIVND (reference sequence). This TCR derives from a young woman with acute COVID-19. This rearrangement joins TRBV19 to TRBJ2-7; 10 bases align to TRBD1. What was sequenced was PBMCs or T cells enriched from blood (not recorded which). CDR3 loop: CASSRQGAHEQYF. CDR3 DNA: TGTGCCAGTAGTAGACAGGGGGCCCACGAGCAGTACTTC.